The 28 T cell receptor beta chains reported below all come from one sample, sequenced in a study of T cells in Graves' hyperthyroidism and ophthalmopathy (dated by TCRdb to the late 2010s). Library prep was done by multiplex PCR. TCRdb lists the instrument as Illumina HiSeq 2000. Amplification of TCR beta CDR3 regions was carried out from RNA transcripts. The first round of RT-PCR for the TCR CDR3 was performed with the HTBI primer set and the Qiagen OneStep RT-PCR kit. TCRdb itself trimmed the public reads at Q25 with fastp, ran MiXCR and retained productive beta chains. Each CDR3 protein gets just one entry, which takes the most common genes and DNA from the rows behind it. Counted in this sample were some 620,000 distinct CDR3 sequences; under 20% of them appeared once. The ten most abundant clones make up less than 4.5% of the sample. The sample was blood. All receptors derive from a woman aged 30 to 39 with Graves' hyperthyroidism.

The V and J genes are TRBV4-1 and TRBJ2-6, with D possibly being TRBD1 (5 bases). V lost 0 bases, J lost 2 bases, and 11 bases lay in between. The CDR3 runs to 17 residues. Germline V gene data show CDR1 as MGHRA and CDR2 as YSYEKL. DNA of the CDR3: TGCGCCAGCAGCCAAGATAGGGGTTCTCCTGGGGCCAACGTCCTGACTTTC. Residues: CASSQDRGSPGANVLTF.

The chain has TRBV10-3 and TRBJ2-7; a possible D gene is TRBD1 (6 bases). This CDR3 is 14 amino acids long. V gave up 7 bases and J gave up 2 bases, with 15 bases separating them. Germline V gene lookup returns CDR1 ENHRY and CDR2 SYGVKD. Here the CDR3 DNA reads TGTGCCATCAACGATCCGGGACAAACCTACGAGCAGTACTTC. This translates into CAINDPGQTYEQYF.

This clonotype was observed many times. The CDR3 bases are TGCGCCAGCAGTGATCGAAGCGGGACTAGCACAGATACGCAGTATTTT. Protein: CASSDRSGTSTDTQYF. This rearrangement joins TRBV10-1 to TRBJ2-3, with 7 nucleotides matching TRBD2. V lost 3 bases and J lost 0; bases outside the gene matches: 6. CDR3 length equals 16 residues. The V gene's germline CDR1 is WNHNN and CDR2 SYGVQD (reference sequence).

This clonotype occurred many times. The chain uses TRBV18 and TRBJ2-3, with TRBD1 as a possible D gene (6 bases). The CDR3 has 13 amino acids. Germline V gene sequence: CDR1 KGHSH, CDR2 LQKENI. V was cut by 3 bases and J by 5 bases, with 9 bases left in between. CDR3 in DNA: TGTGCCAGCTCACCGTCCAGGGGAGATACGCAGTATTTT. Its translation: CASSPSRGDTQYF.

In its sample, this clonotype was seen a few times. The chain links TRBV4-1 to TRBJ1-1; D unclear. The V end was cut by 1 base, the J end by 5 bases, with 11 bases between. Germline-derived CDR1 and CDR2 are MGHRA and YSYEKL. The CDR3 loop spans 14 amino acids. The CDR3 DNA reads TGCGCCAGCAGCCAAGCAAATTCACGGACTGAAGCTTTCTTT. Amino acid sequence: CASSQANSRTEAFF.

This clonotype was observed at least ten times. V and J are TRBV12-3 or TRBV12-4 and TRBJ2-1; D not resolved. Trimming cost V 6 bases and J 7 bases, with 13 bases left between them. The CDR3 sequence is 13 residues long. CDR3 sequence: CASSLPPINEQFF. The CDR3 DNA is TGTGCCAGCAGCCTCCCCCCGATTAATGAGCAGTTCTTC.

Of note for this clonotype: One end of the junction varies from germline; a read error may be responsible. The chain couples TRBV5-1 to TRBJ2-7, with D possibly matching TRBD2 (5 bases). The CDR3 extends over 13 amino acids. CDR1 and CDR2 from the germline V gene are SGHRS and YFSETQ. The CDR3 here is CASSREGLGEQYF. The DNA of the CDR3 is TGTGCCAGCAGCAGAGAGGGTTTGGGGGAGCAGTACTTC.

The chain has TRBV6-1 and TRBJ2-1; D possibly corresponds to TRBD2 (7 bases). Germline V gene data show CDR1 as MNHNS and CDR2 as SASEGT. The CDR3 totals 14 residues. The V gene lost 4 bases and the J gene lost 5 bases, with 12 bases spanning the gap. The CDR3 DNA follows: TGTGCCAGCAGTGGGTCGGGGGGCCACAATGAGCAGTTCTTC. It codes for CASSGSGGHNEQFF.

This clonotype was found many times. This chain uses TRBV12-3 or TRBV12-4 with TRBJ2-1; perhaps TRBD2 as D (5 bases). Trimming took 2 bases from V and 0 from J, leaving 11 bases between them. This CDR3 is 16 amino acids long. The DNA for the CDR3 is TGTGCCAGCAGTTTATTGGCGGGCCGCTCCTACAATGAGCAGTTCTTC. Its translation is CASSLLAGRSYNEQFF.

For the CDR3, the DNA is TGCGCCAGTCGATGGGACAGTGATGAAAAACTGTTTTTT. It translates to CASRWDSDEKLFF. This rearrangement joins TRBV5-1 to TRBJ1-4, with 7 nucleotides matching TRBD1. The V gene's germline CDR1 is SGHRS and CDR2 YFSETQ. J was trimmed by 6 bases and V by 8 bases; bases with no gene match: 7. This CDR3 has 13 residues.

Ten or more counts support this clonotype. This chain uses TRBV28 with TRBJ2-7; unclear D gene. CDR1 and CDR2 (germline): MDHEN, SYDVKM. Trimming removed 7 bases at V and 5 bases at J, with 15 bases between. This CDR3 contains 13 residues. Written as DNA, the CDR3 is TGTGCCAGCAAGGAATCTAAAAGGAACGAGCAGTACTTC. Its protein product is CASKESKRNEQYF.

This clonotype was recorded many times. The V call is TRBV2, the J call TRBJ1-2, with 7 bases identical to TRBD1. The CDR3 covers 14 residues. Germline-derived CDR1 and CDR2 are SNHLY and FYNNEI. With 10 bases clipped from V and 3 bases from J, the junction kept 11 bases outside the gene matches. The CDR3 region has the DNA TGTGCCAACCCGGGACAGAGAGTCTACTATGGCTACACCTTC. Translation: CANPGQRVYYGYTF.

The sample holds a few counts of this clonotype. The chain recombines TRBV6-6 with TRBJ1-6; no clear D. CDR1 is MNHNY, CDR2 SVGAGI, per germline (reference sequence). The CDR3 length is 15 residues. The germline V and J ends were trimmed by 0 bases and 9 bases, with 12 bases remaining between them. In nucleotides, the CDR3 is TGTGCCAGCAGTTACTCGGGCAGGTTGGGTTCACCCCTCCACTTT. This gives the protein CASSYSGRLGSPLHF.

This clonotype was counted at least ten times. The J gene is TRBJ1-1, the V gene TRBV19; D ambiguous. The germline CDR1 and CDR2 sequences are LNHDA and SQIVND (reference sequence). This CDR3 has 15 amino acids. V lost 5 bases and J lost 5, with 18 bases in between. The CDR3 DNA reads TGTGCCAGTAGTGTCTCACCGACGGGCTGGACTGAAGCTTTCTTT. This codes for CASSVSPTGWTEAFF.

This clonotype was picked up many times. The chain carries TRBV7-9 and TRBJ2-7; D call uncertain. CDR1 and CDR2 from the germline V gene are SEHNR and FQNEAQ (reference sequence). This CDR3 has 14 residues. Between the trimmed V and J ends, which lost 5 bases and 2 bases, there was a span of 13 bases. The DNA for the CDR3 is TGTGCCAGCAGCCGCGAAACCGAGACCTACGAGCAGTACTTC. This codes for CASSRETETYEQYF.

The sample holds a few counts of this clonotype. The V gene is TRBV30, the J gene TRBJ2-7; 10 bases align to TRBD1. Trimming cost V 3 bases and J 3 bases; bases outside gene matches: 8. The CDR3 is made up of 15 amino acids. From germline, CDR1 is GTSNPN and CDR2 SVGIG (reference sequence). This CDR3 reads CAWRDPGQGRYEQYF. In nucleotides, the CDR3 is TGTGCCTGGAGAGACCCGGGACAGGGGCGCTACGAGCAGTACTTC.

This clonotype was observed many times. This sequence joins TRBV7-2 and TRBJ2-7; D is ambiguous. Germline V gene lookup returns CDR1 SGHTA and CDR2 FQGNSA. The V end lost 5 bases, the J end lost 0 bases, and 8 bases lay between the germline ends. The CDR3 runs to 13 residues. The CDR3 reads CASSQGNSYEQYF. CDR3 DNA: TGTGCCAGCAGCCAAGGGAACTCCTACGAGCAGTACTTC.

This clonotype showed up many times. The V gene is TRBV3-1, the J gene TRBJ2-5; 7 bases match TRBD1. The germline V gene has CDR1 LGHDT and CDR2 YNNKEL (reference sequence). V lost 6 bases and J lost 5; bases outside the gene matches: 9. This CDR3 is built from 14 residues. The CDR3 DNA reads TGTGCCAGCAGTCGACAGGGCGTACTGGAGACCCAGTACTTC. Amino acids: CASSRQGVLETQYF.

This clonotype was seen many times. The chain has TRBV28 and TRBJ2-7; D unclear. Germline V CDR1 and CDR2: MDHEN, SYDVKM. Trimming removed 4 bases at V and 7 bases at J, with 11 bases between. The CDR3 has 12 residues. The CDR3 sequence is CASSSSPGEQYF. The CDR3 DNA reads TGTGCCAGCAGTTCGAGCCCCGGGGAGCAGTACTTC. Looking up the rest from reference TRBV28 and TRBJ2-7 gives the full variable domain: DVKVTQSSRYLVKRTGEKVFLECVQDMDHENMFWYRQDPGLGLRLIYFSYDVKMKEKGDIPEGYSVSREKKERFSLILESASTNQTSMYLCASSSSPGEQYFGPGTRLTVT.

This clonotype was found a few times. Here the CDR3 reads CASSVAEDRATYEQYF. As DNA, the CDR3 is TGTGCCAGCAGCGTCGCAGAAGACAGGGCGACCTACGAGCAGTACTTC. The rearrangement joins TRBV9 to TRBJ2-7, with 7 bases fitting TRBD1. Germline V lookup: CDR1 SGDLS, CDR2 YYNGEE. J was trimmed by 2 bases and V by 2 bases; bases with no gene match: 10. The CDR3 is 16 residues long.

This clonotype was seen ten or more times. The chain uses TRBV11-2 and TRBJ2-7, with 9 bases aligning to TRBD1. Germline CDR1 SGHAT, CDR2 FQNNGV. This CDR3 is 17 amino acids long. With V trimmed by 5 bases and J by 3 bases, 14 bases remained unmatched. In nucleotides, the CDR3 is TGTGCCAGCAGCCTCACCATCGAGACAGGGGGTCGCTACGAGCAGTACTTC. Residues: CASSLTIETGGRYEQYF.

There are many counts of this clonotype. V and J are TRBV28 and TRBJ2-1; 11 nucleotides align to TRBD2. The germline V gene has CDR1 MDHEN and CDR2 SYDVKM. V dropped 6 bases and J dropped 8; count of bases not matched to a gene: 9. This CDR3 is built from 15 residues. CDR3 residues: CASRLLAGVVYEQFF. CDR3 nucleotide sequence: TGTGCCAGCAGATTACTAGCGGGAGTGGTCTATGAGCAGTTCTTC.

This clonotype turned up a few times. V gene TRBV2 combines with J gene TRBJ1-2; D unresolved. This CDR3 is 13 amino acids long. With 1 base removed from V and 6 bases from J, the gap between germline ends came to 9 bases. The V gene's germline CDR1 is SNHLY and CDR2 FYNNEI. The CDR3 DNA sequence: TGTGCCAGCAGTGAAGGGTTGAACGATGGCTACACCTTC. Translation gives CASSEGLNDGYTF.

This clonotype came up many times. The V call is TRBV7-2, the J call TRBJ2-3; D gene unclear. The V gene lost 5 bases and the J gene lost 0 bases, with 9 bases spanning the gap. Germline V CDR1 and CDR2: SGHTA, FQGNSA. This CDR3 is 14 amino acids long. The CDR3 protein is CASSPPSSTDTQYF. The CDR3 DNA is TGTGCCAGCAGCCCCCCTAGTAGCACAGATACGCAGTATTTT. Variable domain in full (rest from reference TRBV7-2 and TRBJ2-3): GAGVSQSPSNKVTEKGKDVELRCDPISGHTALYWYRQSLGQGLEFLIYFQGNSAPDKSGLPSDRFSAERTGGSVSTLTIQRTQQEDSAVYLCASSPPSSTDTQYFGPGTRLTVL.

This clonotype was seen many times. The V call is TRBV12-3 or TRBV12-4, the J call TRBJ2-6; D could derive from TRBD1 or TRBD2 (5 bases each). This CDR3 is built from 15 residues. The V and J ends lost 3 bases and 4 bases respectively, with 10 bases between them. CDR3 nucleotides: TGTGCCAGCAGTTTGGGGGTCTCCGGGGCCAACGTCCTGACTTTC. Amino acids: CASSLGVSGANVLTF.

This clonotype was observed a handful of times. The chain combines TRBV9 with TRBJ2-1; possibly TRBD2 for D (6 bases). The length of the CDR3 is 14 residues. Germline V gives CDR1 SGDLS, CDR2 YYNGEE. Trimming took off 4 bases at V and 2 bases at J, with 10 bases between the two ends. Written as DNA, the CDR3 is TGTGCCAGCAGCCCTAGCGAACCCTACAATGAGCAGTTCTTC. Its translation is CASSPSEPYNEQFF.

The table lists this clonotype with many counts. This chain connects TRBV5-1 to TRBJ1-2; maybe TRBD1 (5 bases). The V gene lost 2 bases and the J gene lost 4 bases, with 9 bases spanning the gap. The germline gives CDR1 SGHRS, CDR2 YFSETQ. The CDR3 runs 13 residues. This CDR3 reads CASSFGGAYGYTF. The DNA for the CDR3 is TGCGCCAGCAGCTTCGGGGGAGCCTATGGCTACACCTTC.

The chain links TRBV18 to TRBJ2-2, with D possibly being TRBD1 or TRBD2 (5 bases each). The V end lost 5 bases, the J end lost 3 bases, and 13 bases lay between the germline ends. The CDR3 length is 15 residues. Germline lookup yields CDR1 KGHSH and CDR2 LQKENI. The chain's CDR3 is CASSATGTHTGELFF. The CDR3 DNA reads TGTGCCAGCTCAGCAACCGGGACGCACACCGGGGAGCTGTTTTTT.